This T cell receptor (beta chain) was recorded in a study of OX40 agonist ivuxolimab in advanced cancers. Looking at the study overall: Patients received the agonistic anti-OX40 (CD134) antibody ivuxolimab. Study findings and constraints: A proportion of nonresponders additionally exhibited low normalized T-cell clonal expansion.

Germline V gene data show CDR1 as SGHNT and CDR2 as YYREEE (reference sequence). The V and J ends lost 3 bases and 5 bases respectively, with 12 bases between them. CDR3 size: 13 residues. Turning to this clone: Its antigen is still unknown.

Clones were read by immunoSEQ multiplex PCR, and TCRdb kept only the in-frame ones, dropping some. The sample holds about 40,000 clones, approximately 86% seen once. The input for sequencing was CD4+ or CD8+ T cells sorted from blood, taken in a trial of the OX40 agonist ivuxolimab. The source of this sequence is an adult with an advanced solid tumor such as melanoma, head and neck, liver or kidney cancer. V gene TRBV5-4 combines with J gene TRBJ2-7; possibly TRBD2 for D (5 bases). The CDR3 region has the DNA TGTGCCAGCAGCTCATCCCGGGGAGACGAGCAGTACGTC. Protein sequence: CASSSSRGDEQYV.